This T cell receptor (beta chain) emerged from a study of control samples from healthy donors and cancer patients. This clone was recorded only once. The data were produced by immunoSEQ multiplex PCR, yet TCRdb's version contains in-frame clones alone and is incomplete. The repertoire has 400,000 to 500,000 clones, 80% to 95% of them found once; the top ten carry 5.5% to 8%. The V and J ends lost 8 bases and 0 bases respectively, with 10 bases between them. Germline CDR1 MNHEY, CDR2 SMNVEV (reference sequence). This CDR3 has 13 amino acids. The sample taken for sequencing was PBMCs. This chain links TRBV27 with TRBJ1-1; D is possibly TRBD1 (6 bases). This receptor was identified in a man aged 35 to 55 with head and neck cancer. Here the CDR3 DNA reads TGTGCCAGCTTGAGGACAGTGAACACTGAAGCTTTCTTT. The encoded protein is CASLRTVNTEAFF.